The T cell receptor (beta chain) described here comes from a study of shared clonotypes between healthy human individuals. Study-level information: Per donor, three plates held CD4 naive cells, three held CD4 memory, two held CD8 naive and one held CD8 memory.

Sequenced by immunoSEQ multiplex PCR; TCRdb stores in-frame clones only, minus some. The sample has over a million clones, roughly 95% seen once. Donors were healthy HIV-negative adults without recently reported acute infections or vaccinations. This clone appeared once. Trimming at V came to 1 base and at J to 4 bases, leaving 3 bases not matched to a gene. Germline CDR1 reads SGHAT; CDR2 reads FQDESV (reference sequence). This CDR3 spans 16 amino acids. The genes are TRBV11-1 and TRBJ2-2; 10 nucleotides match TRBD1. The origin of this receptor is a man aged 25-45 years in good health. Sequencing was performed on naive CD4+ T cells sorted from blood. This sample's subset: CD45RA+ positively selected. CDR3 in DNA: TGTGCCAGCAGCTTAGGACAGGGGGCGAGCACCGGGGAGCTGTTTTTT. Translating gives CASSLGQGASTGELFF.